This T cell receptor beta chain was retrieved from a study of beta chain features in type 1 diabetes. Looking at the study overall: In age, gender and cell yields, patients were similar to healthy donors. Study-level points and caveats: Within patients, naive, central memory and Treg TCRB repertoires seemed more similar than within healthy donors.

Over 95% purity was reached by all sorted populations. CDR3 length: 13 amino acids. Trimming at V came to 4 bases and at J to 3 bases, leaving 3 bases not matched to a gene. CDR1 and CDR2 from the germline V gene are SQVTM and ANQGSEA. This clone was seen at least ten times. Antigen unknown. This CDR3 is also generated by other DNA sequences in the sample. Sequenced material consisted of expressed TCRB transcripts (all of the isolated RNA was reverse transcribed). Only in-frame clones appear in the TCRdb table, and some are missing; sequencing was by immunoSEQ multiplex PCR. The data show 200,000 to 250,000 clones, roughly 30% seen once.

Sequencing was done on a sample of central memory CD4+ T cells from blood. The sequence was obtained from a man aged 25 to 40 in good health. J is TRBJ2-3 and V is TRBV29-1; TRBD1 matches at 8 bases. The CDR3 DNA reads TGCAGCGTTGGACAGGGGATGACAGATACGCAGTATTTT. Its protein product is CSVGQGMTDTQYF.